Below, 23 T cell receptor beta chains from the same sample are listed, as sequenced in a study of T cells after yellow fever vaccination. TCRdb independently ran MiXCR on the 5' RACE reads; one entry per CDR3 protein. The profile covers a few hundred thousand distinct CDR3 sequences, with approximately 3.6% appearing a single time and under 20% taken by the ten largest. The sequencing used PBMCs, collected 15 days after the yellow fever booster vaccination. These receptors all stem from a man in his late teens or twenties who received the YFV17D yellow fever vaccine.

The gene calls are TRBV5-5 and TRBJ2-7, with D perhaps matching TRBD2 (6 bases). Germline V gene data show CDR1 as SGHKS and CDR2 as YYEKEE (reference sequence). V dropped 4 bases and J dropped 3 bases, with 14 bases sitting between them. This CDR3 spans 14 amino acids. CDR3 region: CASSPRVDYYEQYF. CDR3 DNA sequence: TGTGCCAGCAGCCCCCGCGTGGACTACTACGAGCAGTACTTC.

Ten or more counts support this clonotype. The DNA is left out, because the CDR3 cannot be placed on it with certainty; the CDR3 is given as TCRdb lists it. The rearrangement joins TRBV6-2 or TRBV6-3 to TRBJ1-1; TRBD1, as called in the table, went unchecked against the DNA. Germline-derived CDR1 and CDR2 are MNHEY and SVGEGT. Counting both end residues, the CDR3 totals 12 amino acids. The CDR3 protein is CASSSSGAEAFF.

This clonotype came up many times. The V gene is TRBV7-9, the J gene TRBJ1-5, with D uncertain. This CDR3 spans 16 amino acids. Trimming left V 2 bases short and J 0 bases short, with 11 bases between. From germline, CDR1 is SEHNR and CDR2 FQNEAQ (reference sequence). The CDR3 nucleotides are TGTGCCAGCAGCTTAATGGGTGAGAGTAGCAATCAGCCCCAGCATTTT. Its translation is CASSLMGESSNQPQHF.

This clonotype was seen at least ten times. The chain uses TRBV7-9 and TRBJ2-3; the match to TRBD2 covers 8 bases. Germline-derived CDR1 and CDR2 are SEHNR and FQNEAQ (reference sequence). This CDR3 has 15 residues. V was clipped by 3 bases and J by 2 bases; unmatched bases: 4. The CDR3 region has the DNA TGTGCCAGCAGCTTGGAGCGGGGGACCACAGATACGCAGTATTTT. It codes for CASSLERGTTDTQYF.

This chain links TRBV19 with TRBJ2-4; 9 bases fit TRBD1. This CDR3 is built from 16 residues. Trimming took 1 base from V and 6 from J; bases not matched to a gene: 7. In germline, CDR1 is LNHDA, CDR2 SQIVND (reference sequence). CDR3 DNA sequence: TGTGCCAGTAGTATAGGCCGGGACAGGGCACTAAACATTCAGTACTTC. Encoded protein: CASSIGRDRALNIQYF.

This clonotype was observed at least ten times. V is TRBV5-1 and J is TRBJ2-3; D is ambiguous. CDR3 size: 15 residues. From germline, CDR1 is SGHRS and CDR2 YFSETQ. V was cut by 0 bases and J by 4 bases, with 12 bases left in between. In DNA, the CDR3 is TGCGCCAGCAGCTTGGCTGCGCGCGGTGCAGATACGCAGTATTTT. It encodes CASSLAARGADTQYF.

The rearrangement links TRBV11-2 to TRBJ2-3, with a weak D call TRBD1 (6 bases). Germline loops: CDR1 SGHAT, CDR2 FQNNGV. Trimming shortened V by 5 bases and J by 10 bases, and 10 bases separated the two germline ends. CDR3 length: 11 residues. Written as DNA, the CDR3 is TGTGCCAGCAGCCTAGGACAGCCGCAGTATTTT. Residues: CASSLGQPQYF.

This clonotype was detected ten times or more. The chain is built from TRBV6-1 and TRBJ2-5; D is undetermined. CDR1 is MNHNS and CDR2 is SASEGT in the germline V gene. V was pared by 0 bases and J by 13 bases, with 15 bases between. This CDR3 region has 13 residues. CDR3 in amino acids: CASSEARSPPRYF. The CDR3 DNA follows: TGTGCCAGCAGTGAAGCGCGGAGTCCTCCTCGGTACTTC.

In this sample, this clonotype turned up a few times. CDR3 sequence reads: CASSSPPYEQYF. The CDR3 DNA reads TGTGCCAGCAGCTCGCCCCCCTACGAGCAGTACTTC. The V gene is TRBV7-6, the J gene TRBJ2-7; D call uncertain. From germline, CDR1 is SGHVS and CDR2 FNYEAQ. With 4 bases removed from V and 2 bases from J, the gap between germline ends came to 6 bases. CDR3 length: 12 residues.

This clonotype appeared many times. This sequence joins TRBV2 and TRBJ1-4; unclear D gene. Trimming shortened V by 7 bases and J by 4 bases, and 7 bases separated the two germline ends. The CDR3 totals 12 residues. Germline assignment: CDR1 SNHLY and CDR2 FYNNEI. CDR3 nucleotide sequence: TGTGCCAGCAATAGGGTTAATGAAAAACTGTTTTTT. It encodes CASNRVNEKLFF.

This clonotype was observed at least ten times. The chain recombines TRBV5-1 with TRBJ2-3; TRBD1 aligns across 8 bases. This CDR3 has 15 amino acids. The germline V gene encodes CDR1 SGHRS and CDR2 YFSETQ. V lost 4 bases and J lost 3; bases outside the gene matches: 7. In nucleotides, the CDR3 is TGCGCCAGCAGCAACCCAGACAGGGGTACAGATACGCAGTATTTT. It specifies CASSNPDRGTDTQYF.

V gene TRBV5-4 combines with J gene TRBJ2-5; the match to TRBD1 covers 7 bases. CDR1 and CDR2 (germline): SGHNT, YYREEE (reference sequence). The length of the CDR3 is 16 residues. V shed 5 bases, J shed 4 bases, and the junction held 14 bases outside the gene matches. The CDR3 loop reads CASSYDIGQAAETQYF. The CDR3 DNA reads TGTGCCAGCAGTTATGATATTGGACAGGCGGCAGAGACCCAGTACTTC. Supplemented by reference TRBV5-4 and TRBJ2-5, the full variable domain reads ETGVTQSPTHLIKTRGQQVTLRCSSQSGHNTVSWYQQALGQGPQFIFQYYREEENGRGNFPPRFSGLQFPNYSSELNVNALELDDSALYLCASSYDIGQAAETQYFGPGTRLLVL.

This clonotype came up many times. This chain connects TRBV6-2 or TRBV6-3 to TRBJ2-5; D tentatively fits TRBD1 or TRBD2 (5 bases each). The V end lost 7 bases, the J end lost 0 bases, and 12 bases lay between the germline ends. The CDR3 extends over 14 amino acids. CDR1 and CDR2 from the germline V gene are MNHEY and SVGEGT. The CDR3 spells CASTGDGYQETQYF. CDR3 bases: TGTGCCAGCACCGGGGACGGGTACCAAGAGACCCAGTACTTC.

This clonotype came up many times. The chain employs TRBV9 and TRBJ2-5; TRBD1 matches at 9 bases. This CDR3 comprises 16 residues. The germline V gene has CDR1 SGDLS and CDR2 YYNGEE. With V trimmed by 4 bases and J by 2 bases, 9 bases remained unmatched. The CDR3 region has the DNA TGTGCCAGCAGCCTCTCGGGACAGGGTGAACAAGAGACCCAGTACTTC. Amino acid sequence: CASSLSGQGEQETQYF.

In its sample, this clonotype was seen many times. The V gene is TRBV5-1, the J gene TRBJ2-3; D may correspond to TRBD1 or TRBD2 (5 bases each). The CDR3 is 15 amino acids. Trimming removed 2 bases from V and 6 bases from J, with 16 bases in between. CDR1 is SGHRS and CDR2 is YFSETQ in the germline V gene. The CDR3 here is CASSFGAVFSDTQYF. The CDR3 DNA sequence: TGCGCCAGCAGCTTCGGGGCGGTGTTTTCCGATACGCAGTATTTT.

This clonotype has ten or more counts. The chain combines TRBV4-3 with TRBJ1-5, with a possible D match to TRBD1 (5 bases). Trimming pared 0 bases from V and 6 bases from J, leaving 9 bases between. The CDR3 has 14 amino acids. CDR1 is LGHNA, CDR2 YSLEER, per germline. Here the CDR3 DNA reads TGCGCCAGCAGCCAAGATAGCCAGGGTCAGCCCCAGCATTTT. Translated: CASSQDSQGQPQHF.

This clonotype was detected ten times or more. The chain employs TRBV6-6 and TRBJ1-6; D may be TRBD1 (5 bases). Germline CDR1 is MNHNY and CDR2 is SVGAGI (reference sequence). V was clipped by 2 bases and J by 14 bases, with 22 bases between them. The CDR3 runs 16 residues. The CDR3 coding sequence is TGTGCCAGCAGTTACGTCGAGGGCAGGGTTAATTTGTCCCTCCACTTT. Its protein is CASSYVEGRVNLSLHF.

This clonotype showed up just a few times. V and J are TRBV6-5 and TRBJ2-7, with D unclear. The ends were cut back, 2 bases at V and 0 bases at J, with 11 bases in the middle. CDR1 and CDR2 (germline): MNHEY, SVGAGI. The CDR3 has 15 residues. This CDR3 is CASSYGASSSYEQYV. The CDR3 region has the DNA TGTGCCAGCAGTTACGGAGCATCGAGCTCCTACGAGCAGTACGTC.

This clonotype was observed many times. V is TRBV19 and J is TRBJ1-5; 8 bases are shared with TRBD1. V was clipped by 5 bases and J by 3 bases; unmatched bases: 6. The V gene's germline CDR1 is LNHDA and CDR2 SQIVND (reference sequence). The CDR3 has 15 amino acids. The CDR3 protein is CASSQDRVDNQPQHF. CDR3 DNA sequence: TGTGCCAGTAGTCAGGACAGGGTTGACAATCAGCCCCAGCATTTT.

There are many counts of this clonotype. J is TRBJ2-5 and V is TRBV11-2; tentatively, D is TRBD2 (5 bases). The CDR3 has 13 amino acids. Germline CDR1 and CDR2: SGHAT and FQNNGV. Trimming pared 5 bases from V and 5 bases from J, leaving 12 bases between. The CDR3 here is CASSLLEGETQYF. The CDR3 region has the DNA TGTGCCAGCAGCCTGCTAGAGGGCGAGACCCAGTACTTC.

This clonotype showed up many times. This chain connects TRBV6-6 to TRBJ2-1; TRBD1 agrees at 7 bases. V lost 7 bases and J lost 4; bases outside the gene matches: 4. Germline-derived CDR1 and CDR2 are MNHNY and SVGAGI (reference sequence). CDR3 length: 13 residues. CDR3 sequence: CASKGTEYNEQFF. In DNA, the CDR3 is TGTGCCAGCAAGGGGACAGAGTACAATGAGCAGTTCTTC.

This clonotype was seen at least ten times. The CDR3, as DNA: TGTGCCAGCAGCCCTGGCAGGGGGCGTAGGGAGACCCAGTACTTC. Translating gives CASSPGRGRRETQYF. The rearrangement joins TRBV7-9 to TRBJ2-5; 8 bases are a match to TRBD1. The germline CDR1 and CDR2 sequences are SEHNR and FQNEAQ (reference sequence). The CDR3 consists of 15 residues. After removal of 5 bases from V and 5 bases from J, the junction contained 10 bases not matched to a gene.

This clonotype has just a few counts. This sequence joins TRBV20-1 and TRBJ1-2; D unclear. V was cut by 0 bases and J by 5 bases, with 19 bases left in between. The CDR3 is 16 residues long. Germline loops: CDR1 DFQATT, CDR2 SNEGSKA (reference sequence). CDR3 nucleotide sequence: TGCAGTGCTAGAGAGCGGACTAAAGGTTGGGCTTATGGCTACACCTTC. Encoded protein: CSARERTKGWAYGYTF.